The 18 T cell receptor beta chains below come from one sample, sequenced in a study of PD-1 blockade in mismatch repair-deficient tumors. Profiled with immunoSEQ multiplex PCR; TCRdb holds only in-frame clones, not every one. The sample lists about 84,000 clones, over 70% seen once, with roughly 2.7% in the top ten. The sequencing here drew on peripheral blood, taken 12 weeks after starting pembrolizumab. The receptors stem from an adult with mismatch repair-deficient cancer.

This sequence joins TRBV4-3 and TRBJ1-2, with D unresolved. This CDR3 has 15 amino acids. Germline V gene lookup returns CDR1 LGHNA and CDR2 YSLEER. The V end was cut by 1 base, the J end by 7 bases, with 16 bases between. CDR3 bases: TGCGCCAGCAGCCAAGTCAGGACCGTAACGGTTGGCTACACCTTC. This sequence encodes CASSQVRTVTVGYTF.

The genes are TRBV30 and TRBJ2-7, with D uncertain. Germline V gene lookup returns CDR1 GTSNPN and CDR2 SVGIG (reference sequence). V was cut by 7 bases and J by 3 bases, with 16 bases left in between. The CDR3 has 13 residues. The CDR3: CAYQSRAVYEQYF. CDR3 DNA: TGTGCCTACCAATCCCGGGCCGTCTACGAGCAGTACTTC.

The J gene is TRBJ2-7, the V gene TRBV5-4, with D tentatively TRBD2 (6 bases). CDR1 is SGHNT, CDR2 YYREEE, per germline (reference sequence). CDR3 length: 14 amino acids. V dropped 4 bases and J dropped 7 bases, with 18 bases sitting between them. The CDR3 loop is CASSPGLDKREQYF. The CDR3 bases are TGTGCCAGCAGCCCGGGACTCGACAAGAGAGAGCAGTACTTC. Variable domain in full (rest from reference TRBV5-4 and TRBJ2-7): ETGVTQSPTHLIKTRGQQVTLRCSSQSGHNTVSWYQQALGQGPQFIFQYYREEENGRGNFPPRFSGLQFPNYSSELNVNALELDDSALYLCASSPGLDKREQYFGPGTRLTVT.

J is TRBJ1-2 and V is TRBV6-5; D not resolved. Trimming stripped 4 bases from V and 7 bases from J, with 7 bases between. CDR1 and CDR2 (germline): MNHEY, SVGAGI. The CDR3 is 11 residues long. CDR3 in amino acids: CASSWTGGYTF. The DNA of the CDR3 is TGTGCCAGCAGTTGGACGGGTGGCTACACCTTC.

This clone has just one count. Other DNA sequences in this specimen translate into the identical CDR3. V is TRBV11-3 and J is TRBJ1-1; D unclear. Germline CDR1 and CDR2: SGHNT and YENEEA. The CDR3 length is 13 residues. V was clipped by 1 base and J by 1 base, with 4 bases between them. For the CDR3, the DNA is TGTGCCAGCAGCTTAGGGGGGAACACTGAAGCTTTCTTT. As protein: CASSLGGNTEAFF.

This chain joins TRBV11-2 and TRBJ2-3, with 8 bases lining up with TRBD2. The ends lost 0 bases at V and 4 bases at J; junction bases unmatched: 6. The CDR3 totals 16 residues. Germline-derived CDR1 and CDR2 are SGHAT and FQNNGV. CDR3: CASSLDGAGVPDTQYF. Written as DNA, the CDR3 is TGTGCCAGCAGCTTAGATGGAGCGGGAGTGCCAGATACGCAGTATTTT. Supplemented by reference TRBV11-2 and TRBJ2-3, the full variable domain reads EAGVAQSPRYKIIEKRQSVAFWCNPISGHATLYWYQQILGQGPKLLIQFQNNGVVDDSQLPKDRFSAERLKGVDSTLKIQPAKLEDSAVYLCASSLDGAGVPDTQYFGPGTRLTVL.

This clone was picked up one time. The chain employs TRBV5-4 and TRBJ2-7; TRBD1 agrees at 9 bases. The germline V gene encodes CDR1 SGHNT and CDR2 YYREEE (reference sequence). There are 14 residues in the CDR3. V gave up 4 bases and J gave up 3 bases; unmatched junction bases: 5. This CDR3 is CASSMDRGRYEQYF. CDR3 coding DNA: TGTGCCAGCAGCATGGACAGGGGTCGCTACGAGCAGTACTTC.

The chain has TRBV21-1 and TRBJ2-7; the table calls TRBD2, which could not be checked here. TRBV21-1 is flagged as a pseudogene. This CDR3 is built from 14 residues. The CDR3 spells CAYSGGYYTYEQYF. As DNA, the CDR3 is TGTGCTTATAGCGGGGGCTACTATACCTACGAGCAGTACTTC.

This clone was seen only a few times. This rearrangement joins TRBV12-5 to TRBJ2-5; no clear D gene. This CDR3 region has 11 residues. CDR1 is LGHNT and CDR2 is FRNRAP in the germline V gene. Trimming removed 0 bases from V and 4 bases from J, with 0 bases in between. Here the CDR3 DNA reads TGTGCTAGTGGTTTGGTAGAGACCCAGTACTTC. It encodes CASGLVETQYF.

The V and J genes are TRBV15 and TRBJ2-5; a possible D gene is TRBD1 (6 bases). The CDR3 is made up of 16 amino acids. V lost 0 bases and J 1 base, leaving 12 bases between the germline ends. Germline V gene sequence: CDR1 LNHNV, CDR2 YYDKDF (reference sequence). CDR3 amino acids: CATSRDPVGGQETQYF. In nucleotides, the CDR3 is TGTGCCACCAGCAGAGATCCTGTAGGGGGCCAAGAGACCCAGTACTTC.

The chain links TRBV19 to TRBJ2-5, with a tentative D call TRBD1 (6 bases). The length of the CDR3 is 17 residues. Germline CDR1 reads LNHDA; CDR2 reads SQIVND (reference sequence). The V end lost 4 bases, the J end lost 7 bases, and 25 bases lay between the germline ends. The CDR3 coding sequence is TGTGCCAGTAGTACCTTAACAGGGAAAGAGGTGTTTGGGACCCAGTACTTC. Residues: CASSTLTGKEVFGTQYF.

This sequence joins TRBV9 and TRBJ2-7; D unclear. Per the germline V gene, CDR1 is SGDLS and CDR2 is YYNGEE. The CDR3 extends over 15 amino acids. V lost 0 bases, J lost 3 bases, and 13 bases lay in between. The CDR3, as DNA: TGTGCCAGCAGCGTAGGGTTCCTTGGGGACTACGAGCAGTACTTC. Its translation: CASSVGFLGDYEQYF.

The rearrangement joins TRBV29-1 to TRBJ1-2, with TRBD1 as a possible D gene (5 bases). Per germline, CDR1 SQVTM and CDR2 ANQGSEA. This CDR3 is built from 14 residues. With 7 bases removed from V and 0 bases from J, the gap between germline ends came to 15 bases. The CDR3, as DNA: TGCAGCGCCCGGGTGGGGGGAACTAACTATGGCTACACCTTC. The encoded protein is CSARVGGTNYGYTF.

The chain combines TRBV6-1 with TRBJ1-3, with unresolved D. Trimming took off 6 bases at V and 0 bases at J, with 12 bases between the two ends. This CDR3 has 15 amino acids. Germline loops: CDR1 MNHNS, CDR2 SASEGT. The CDR3 coding sequence is TGTGCCAGCAGGCATTCTAGTAACTCTGGAAACACCATATATTTT. Protein: CASRHSSNSGNTIYF.

The chain employs TRBV7-2 and TRBJ2-1; D remains ambiguous. Germline V gene sequence: CDR1 SGHTA, CDR2 FQGNSA. This CDR3 spans 15 amino acids. The V and J ends lost 3 bases and 6 bases respectively, with 15 bases between them. CDR3: CASSFIAALGNEQFF. CDR3 DNA: TGTGCCAGCAGCTTTATCGCCGCTTTGGGCAATGAGCAGTTCTTC.

The CDR3, as DNA: TGTGCCAGCTCACCCCCCGGGGCCGAGACCCAGTACTTC. Amino acid sequence: CASSPPGAETQYF. The J gene is TRBJ2-5, the V gene TRBV18; either TRBD1 or TRBD2 may fit D (5 bases each). The CDR3 runs to 13 residues. The germline CDR1 and CDR2 sequences are KGHSH and LQKENI. V was clipped by 3 bases and J by 5 bases, with 10 bases between them. The full variable domain, completed using reference TRBV18 and TRBJ2-5, is NAGVMQNPRHLVRRRGQEARLRCSPMKGHSHVYWYRQLPEEGLKFMVYLQKENIIDESGMPKERFSAEFPKEGPSILRIQQVVRGDSAAYFCASSPPGAETQYFGPGTRLLVL.

The V gene is TRBV5-6, the J gene TRBJ2-7; 7 bases agree with TRBD1. The CDR3 has 19 residues. With 1 base clipped from V and 2 bases from J, the junction kept 18 bases outside the gene matches. Germline CDR1 SGHDT, CDR2 YYEEEE. CDR3 in amino acids: CASSLPIKVNRGYAYEQYF. The CDR3 DNA sequence: TGTGCCAGCAGCTTGCCCATCAAAGTAAACAGGGGATACGCCTACGAGCAGTACTTC.

The CDR3 is CASSTLDRETGNTIYF. CDR3 in DNA: TGTGCCAGTAGCACCCTCGACAGGGAGACTGGAAACACCATATATTTT. This sequence joins TRBV19 and TRBJ1-3, with 7 bases lining up with TRBD1. Trimming cost V 6 bases and J 2 bases; bases outside gene matches: 10. Germline-derived CDR1 and CDR2 are LNHDA and SQIVND (reference sequence). The CDR3 sequence is 16 residues long.